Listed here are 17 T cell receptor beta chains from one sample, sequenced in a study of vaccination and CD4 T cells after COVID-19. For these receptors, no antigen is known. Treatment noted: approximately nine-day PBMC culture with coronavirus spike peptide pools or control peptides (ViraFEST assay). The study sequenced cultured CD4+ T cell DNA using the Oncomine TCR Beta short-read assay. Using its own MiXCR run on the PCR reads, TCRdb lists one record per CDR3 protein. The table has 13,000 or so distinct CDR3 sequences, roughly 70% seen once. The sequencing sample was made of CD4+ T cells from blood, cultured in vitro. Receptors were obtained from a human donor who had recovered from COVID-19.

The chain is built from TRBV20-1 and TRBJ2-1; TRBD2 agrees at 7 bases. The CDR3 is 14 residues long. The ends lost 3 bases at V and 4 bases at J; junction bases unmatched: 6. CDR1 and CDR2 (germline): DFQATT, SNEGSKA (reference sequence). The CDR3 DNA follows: TGCAGTGCTAGTACGGGGGAGGGATACAATGAGCAGTTCTTC. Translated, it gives CSASTGEGYNEQFF.

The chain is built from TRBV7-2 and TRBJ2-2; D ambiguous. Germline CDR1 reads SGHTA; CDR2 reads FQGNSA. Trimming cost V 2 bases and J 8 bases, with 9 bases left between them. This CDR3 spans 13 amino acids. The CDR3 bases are TGTGCCAGCAGCTTATATGGGTCGGGGGAGCTGTTTTTT. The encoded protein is CASSLYGSGELFF. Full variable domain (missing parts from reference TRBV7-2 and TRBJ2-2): GAGVSQSPSNKVTEKGKDVELRCDPISGHTALYWYRQSLGQGLEFLIYFQGNSAPDKSGLPSDRFSAERTGGSVSTLTIQRTQQEDSAVYLCASSLYGSGELFFGEGSRLTVL.

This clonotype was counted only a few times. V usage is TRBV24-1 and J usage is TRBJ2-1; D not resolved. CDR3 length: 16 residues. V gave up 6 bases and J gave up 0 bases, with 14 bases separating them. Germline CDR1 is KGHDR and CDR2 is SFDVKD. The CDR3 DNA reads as TGTGCCACCAGTCCTCTTGCGGCTAGCTCCTACAATGAGCAGTTCTTC. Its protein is CATSPLAASSYNEQFF.

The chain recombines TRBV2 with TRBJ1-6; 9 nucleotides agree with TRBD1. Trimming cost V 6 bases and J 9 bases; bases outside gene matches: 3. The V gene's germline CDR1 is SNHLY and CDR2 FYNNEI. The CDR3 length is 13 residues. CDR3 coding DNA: TGTGCCAGCAGGGGACAGGGAGGTTCACCCCTCCACTTT. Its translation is CASRGQGGSPLHF.

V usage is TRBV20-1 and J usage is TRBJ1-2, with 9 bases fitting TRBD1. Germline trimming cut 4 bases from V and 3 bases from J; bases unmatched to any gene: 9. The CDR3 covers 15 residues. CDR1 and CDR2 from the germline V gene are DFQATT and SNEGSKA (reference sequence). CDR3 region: CSATPGTGIDYGYTF. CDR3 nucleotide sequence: TGCAGTGCTACCCCTGGGACAGGGATCGACTATGGCTACACCTTC.

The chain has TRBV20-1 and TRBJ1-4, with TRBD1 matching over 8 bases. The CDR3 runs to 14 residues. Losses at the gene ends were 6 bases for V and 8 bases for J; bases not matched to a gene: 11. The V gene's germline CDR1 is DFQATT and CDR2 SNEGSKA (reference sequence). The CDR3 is CSATQDRVGEKLFF. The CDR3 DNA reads TGCAGTGCCACACAGGACAGGGTGGGCGAAAAACTGTTTTTT.

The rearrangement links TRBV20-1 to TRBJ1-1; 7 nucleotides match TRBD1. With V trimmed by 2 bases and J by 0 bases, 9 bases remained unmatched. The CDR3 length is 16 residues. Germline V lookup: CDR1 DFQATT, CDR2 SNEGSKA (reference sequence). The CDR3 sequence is CSARLGQTPLNTEAFF. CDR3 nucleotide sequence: TGCAGTGCTAGACTGGGACAGACCCCATTGAACACTGAAGCTTTCTTT.

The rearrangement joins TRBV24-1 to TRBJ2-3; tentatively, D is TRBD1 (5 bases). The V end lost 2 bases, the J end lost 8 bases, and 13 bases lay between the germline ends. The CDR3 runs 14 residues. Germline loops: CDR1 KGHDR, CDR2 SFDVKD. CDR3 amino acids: CATSDSVVQGTQYF. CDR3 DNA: TGTGCCACCAGTGATTCCGTTGTTCAGGGTACGCAGTATTTT.

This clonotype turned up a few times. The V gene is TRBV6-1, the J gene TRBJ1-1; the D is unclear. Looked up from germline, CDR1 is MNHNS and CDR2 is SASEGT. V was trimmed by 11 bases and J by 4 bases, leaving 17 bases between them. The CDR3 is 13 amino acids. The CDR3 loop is CAARRPDFTEAFF. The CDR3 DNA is TGTGCCGCGCGACGCCCGGACTTCACTGAAGCTTTCTTT.

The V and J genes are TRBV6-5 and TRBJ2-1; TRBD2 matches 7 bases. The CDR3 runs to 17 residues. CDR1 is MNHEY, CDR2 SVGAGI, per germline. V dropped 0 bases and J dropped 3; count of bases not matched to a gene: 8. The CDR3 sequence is CASSYSILGLGYNEQFF. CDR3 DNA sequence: TGTGCCAGCAGTTACTCGATATTAGGACTAGGCTACAATGAGCAGTTCTTC.

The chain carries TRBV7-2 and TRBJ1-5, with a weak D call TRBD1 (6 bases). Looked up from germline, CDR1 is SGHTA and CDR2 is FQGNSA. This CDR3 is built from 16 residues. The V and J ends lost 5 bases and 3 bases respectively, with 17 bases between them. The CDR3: CASSPTFTGFNQPQHF. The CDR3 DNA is TGTGCCAGCAGCCCTACCTTTACAGGGTTCAATCAGCCCCAGCATTTT. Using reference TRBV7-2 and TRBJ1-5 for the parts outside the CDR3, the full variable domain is GAGVSQSPSNKVTEKGKDVELRCDPISGHTALYWYRQSLGQGLEFLIYFQGNSAPDKSGLPSDRFSAERTGGSVSTLTIQRTQQEDSAVYLCASSPTFTGFNQPQHFGDGTRLSIL.

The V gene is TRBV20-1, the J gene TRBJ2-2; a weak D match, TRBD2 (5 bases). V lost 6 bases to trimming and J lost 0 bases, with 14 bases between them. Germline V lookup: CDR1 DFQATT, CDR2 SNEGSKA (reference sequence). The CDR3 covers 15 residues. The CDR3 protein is CSAQRLTANTGELFF. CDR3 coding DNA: TGCAGTGCCCAGAGACTAACCGCGAACACCGGGGAGCTGTTTTTT.

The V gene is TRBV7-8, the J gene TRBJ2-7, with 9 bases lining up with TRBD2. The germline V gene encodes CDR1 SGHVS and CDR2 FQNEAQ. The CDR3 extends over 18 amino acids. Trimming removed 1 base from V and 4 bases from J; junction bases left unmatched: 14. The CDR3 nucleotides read TGTGCCAGCAGCTTAGTGGCGGGAGGGCAGTTTAGGGGATACGAGCAGTACTTC. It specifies CASSLVAGGQFRGYEQYF.

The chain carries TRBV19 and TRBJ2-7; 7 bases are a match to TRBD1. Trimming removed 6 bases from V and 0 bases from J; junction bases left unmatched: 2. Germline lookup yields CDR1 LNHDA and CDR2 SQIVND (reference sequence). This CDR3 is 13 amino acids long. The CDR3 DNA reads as TGTGCCAGTAGAGGGACAGACTCCTACGAGCAGTACTTC. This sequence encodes CASRGTDSYEQYF.

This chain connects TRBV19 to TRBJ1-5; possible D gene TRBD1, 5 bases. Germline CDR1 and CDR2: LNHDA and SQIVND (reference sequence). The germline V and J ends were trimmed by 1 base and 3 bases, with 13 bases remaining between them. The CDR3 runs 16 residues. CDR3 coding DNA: TGTGCCAGTAGTATAGGGGGGGGGAGGAACAATCAGCCCCAGCATTTT. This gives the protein CASSIGGGRNNQPQHF. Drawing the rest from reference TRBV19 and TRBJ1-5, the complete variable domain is DGGITQSPKYLFRKEGQNVTLSCEQNLNHDAMYWYRQDPGQGLRLIYYSQIVNDFQKGDIAEGYSVSREKKESFPLTVTSAQKNPTAFYLCASSIGGGRNNQPQHFGDGTRLSIL.

DNA of the CDR3: TGCGCCACAGGACAGGGGGCCCCAGATACGCAGTATTTT. This gives the protein CATGQGAPDTQYF. The rearrangement joins TRBV5-1 to TRBJ2-3; 11 bases are shared with TRBD1. CDR1 is SGHRS and CDR2 is YFSETQ in the germline V gene. J gave up 4 bases and V 9 bases, and 4 bases lay outside the gene matches. The CDR3 extends over 13 amino acids.

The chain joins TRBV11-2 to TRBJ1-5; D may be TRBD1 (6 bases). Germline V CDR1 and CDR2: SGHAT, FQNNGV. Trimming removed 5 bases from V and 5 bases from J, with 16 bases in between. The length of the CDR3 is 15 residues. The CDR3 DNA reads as TGTGCCAGCAGCCCCCAGCCCCAGGGGTATCAGCCCCAGCATTTT. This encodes CASSPQPQGYQPQHF. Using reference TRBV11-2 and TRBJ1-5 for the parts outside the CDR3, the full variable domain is EAGVAQSPRYKIIEKRQSVAFWCNPISGHATLYWYQQILGQGPKLLIQFQNNGVVDDSQLPKDRFSAERLKGVDSTLKIQPAKLEDSAVYLCASSPQPQGYQPQHFGDGTRLSIL.